This note documents a single T cell receptor beta chain sequence. This record comes from a study of shared clonotypes between healthy human individuals. The authors' processing: Filtering of immunoSEQ junctional sequences could not match full-length read filtering. TCRdb's table, derived via immunoSEQ multiplex PCR, lists solely in-frame clones and lacks some. V and J calls and clone size are given by that table; D and trimming were obtained from the DNA. The sample contains hundreds of thousands of clones, less than 96% of which appear only once. V lost 2 bases, J lost 3 bases, and 8 bases lay in between. Germline-derived CDR1 and CDR2 are MNHEY and SVGAGI. The CDR3 is 13 residues long.

The chain uses TRBV6-5 and TRBJ2-7, with a tentative D call TRBD1 (6 bases). The TCR originated in a woman younger than 45 in good health. Sequencing used naive CD4+ T cells sorted from blood. Subset: CD45RA+ positively selected. The CDR3 coding sequence is TGTGCCAGCAGTTACGGACAGAACTACGAGCAGTACTTC. This translates into CASSYGQNYEQYF.